The rows below give T cell receptor beta chains drawn from one sample of a study of T-cell reconstitution after alpha-beta-depleted transplantation in children. MiXCR, run by TCRdb on the PCR reads, gives a single entry per CDR3 protein. The table records some 340,000 distinct CDR3 sequences, 10% of them present only once. The sample consisted of PBMCs from the stem cell graft donor, taken from the stem cell graft. Source of these receptors: a human donor who donated a stem cell graft to a child with acute lymphoblastic leukemia. CDR3s include the opening cysteine and the closing phenylalanine or tryptophan. Each record gives: V gene, J gene, CDR3 protein.

V gene: TRBV20-1
J gene: TRBJ2-3
CDR3 protein: CSARDSGSSTDTQYF

V gene: TRBV7-9
J gene: TRBJ2-1
CDR3 protein: CASSLSRDRPNNEQFF

V gene: TRBV7-9
J gene: TRBJ2-2
CDR3 protein: CASSLDFTGELFF

V gene: TRBV7-3
J gene: TRBJ2-1
CDR3 protein: CASSLNRATGGQFF

V gene: TRBV20-1
J gene: TRBJ2-3
CDR3 protein: CSQVKDDTQYF

V gene: TRBV6-2/TRBV6-3
J gene: TRBJ2-1
CDR3 protein: CASSNGLAGNNEQFF

V gene: TRBV9
J gene: TRBJ2-5
CDR3 protein: CASSVGSGRSETQYF

V gene: TRBV20-1
J gene: TRBJ1-2
CDR3 protein: CSADDGASYGYTF

V gene: TRBV5-6
J gene: TRBJ2-1
CDR3 protein: CASSVGLNSYNEQFF

V gene: TRBV4-3
J gene: TRBJ1-2
CDR3 protein: CASSQEPKEYGYTF

V gene: TRBV2
J gene: TRBJ2-1
CDR3 protein: CASSPGLAGASEQFF

V gene: TRBV20-1
J gene: TRBJ2-7
CDR3 protein: CSASGTRPSYEQYF